This T cell receptor (beta chain) was identified during a study of blood T cell repertoires in COVID-19. As for the study in general: Acute and convalescent COVID-19 specimens originated in the United States, Italy and Spain.

The CDR3 sequence is 15 residues long. The V end was cut by 7 bases, the J end by 0 bases, with 14 bases between. Per the authors' pipeline: Using reference gene primer amplification, nucleated cell counts were estimated. Produced via immunoSEQ multiplex PCR; TCRdb's table is partial and in-frame only. From that table come the V and J calls and clone size; the DNA was used to work out D and trimming. The data show about 280,000 clones, approximately 91% seen once. The chain combines TRBV23-1 with TRBJ2-3; D may be TRBD1 (6 bases). TRBV23-1 is treated as an ORF (open reading frame) with a function not yet certain. The sample consisted of peripheral blood. The TCR sequence derives from a man younger than 35 with active or convalescent COVID-19. The CDR3 sequence is CASNQDRTSTDTQYF. DNA for the CDR3: TGCGCCAGCAACCAAGACAGGACAAGCACAGATACGCAGTATTTT.